The 9 T cell receptor beta chains below all came from one sample that was sequenced in a study of a mutant IDH1 vaccine in newly diagnosed glioma. Sequencing was performed with immunoSEQ multiplex PCR; in TCRdb, only in-frame clones are kept and a portion is missing. The sample lists roughly 50,000 clones; 80% to 85% were seen once. Sample time point: week 23, last vaccination. Each vaccine dose was 300 ug of mutant IDH1 20-mer peptide, with topical imiquimod. For these receptors, no antigen is known. The sequences come from PBMCs, collected from a glioma patient whose treatment included an IDH1 peptide vaccine. These receptors originate from a woman aged 40 to 50 with glioma. Some clones in this sample may be carry-over from other donors' samples.

The gene calls are TRBV5-4 and TRBJ2-3; either TRBD1 or TRBD2 may supply D (5 bases each). Trimming took off 0 bases at V and 1 base at J, with 9 bases between the two ends. CDR1 SGHNT and CDR2 YYREEE come from the germline V gene (reference sequence). The CDR3 runs to 15 residues. Here the CDR3 DNA reads TGTGCCAGCAGCTTGGAACTGGGGGGCACAGATACGCAGTATTTT. Protein product: CASSLELGGTDTQYF. Combining the CDR3 with reference TRBV5-4 and TRBJ2-3 gives the whole variable domain ETGVTQSPTHLIKTRGQQVTLRCSSQSGHNTVSWYQQALGQGPQFIFQYYREEENGRGNFPPRFSGLQFPNYSSELNVNALELDDSALYLCASSLELGGTDTQYFGPGTRLTVL.

This clone appeared a few times. The V gene is TRBV5-5, the J gene TRBJ1-1, with 8 bases matching TRBD1. The CDR3 has 15 amino acids. Germline V lookup: CDR1 SGHKS, CDR2 YYEKEE (reference sequence). The trim removed 4 bases at V and 4 bases at J, leaving 9 bases unmatched. In nucleotides, the CDR3 is TGTGCCAGCAGCCCCTGGACAGGGTTAGGCACTGAAGCTTTCTTT. Translating it yields CASSPWTGLGTEAFF.

The rearrangement uses TRBV11-3 and TRBJ1-1, with no clear D. The germline V gene has CDR1 SGHNT and CDR2 YENEEA. CDR3 length equals 15 residues. The V end was cut by 0 bases, the J end by 1 base, with 9 bases between. The CDR3 loop is CASSLEGRPNTEAFF. The CDR3 bases are TGTGCCAGCAGCTTAGAGGGCAGGCCGAACACTGAAGCTTTCTTT.

The chain recombines TRBV29-1 with TRBJ2-2; a possible D gene is TRBD1 (6 bases). Germline loops: CDR1 SQVTM, CDR2 ANQGSEA. The CDR3 loop spans 13 amino acids. Deletions cut 6 bases from V and 5 bases from J, with 13 bases between. The DNA of the CDR3 is TGCAGCGTCGTACAGGGTTGGACCGGGGAGCTGTTTTTT. It is translated as CSVVQGWTGELFF.

In DNA form, the CDR3 reads TGCAGCGTTGATGGGACGGTTTATGGCTACACCTTC. Translating gives CSVDGTVYGYTF. The rearrangement uses TRBV29-1 and TRBJ1-2; D might be TRBD1 (5 bases). The CDR3 runs to 12 residues. The germline V gene encodes CDR1 SQVTM and CDR2 ANQGSEA. V was pared by 3 bases and J by 5 bases, with 10 bases between.

The V gene is TRBV30, the J gene TRBJ2-7; 7 nucleotides align to TRBD2. Looked up from germline, CDR1 is GTSNPN and CDR2 is SVGIG (reference sequence). The CDR3 runs 11 residues. Trimming cost V 4 bases and J 3 bases; bases outside gene matches: 0. The CDR3 DNA reads TGTGCCTGGACTAGCGGCTACGAGCAGTACTTC. It yields the protein CAWTSGYEQYF.

The chain combines TRBV19 with TRBJ1-1; 9 bases match TRBD1. The germline gives CDR1 LNHDA, CDR2 SQIVND (reference sequence). The CDR3 has 13 residues. Trimming cost V 4 bases and J 9 bases; bases outside gene matches: 6. The CDR3: CASSTEGQGKAFF. The CDR3 DNA reads as TGTGCCAGTAGTACAGAAGGACAGGGGAAAGCTTTCTTT. The full variable domain, its missing parts supplied by reference TRBV19 and TRBJ1-1, is DGGITQSPKYLFRKEGQNVTLSCEQNLNHDAMYWYRQDPGQGLRLIYYSQIVNDFQKGDIAEGYSVSREKKESFPLTVTSAQKNPTAFYLCASSTEGQGKAFFGQGTRLTVV.

The V gene is TRBV10-3, the J gene TRBJ1-2, with D possibly matching TRBD1 (5 bases). The germline V and J ends were trimmed by 0 bases and 3 bases, with 11 bases remaining between them. This CDR3 has 15 residues. Germline V CDR1 and CDR2: ENHRY, SYGVKD. CDR3 amino acids: CAISESNTGDYGYTF. CDR3 nucleotides: TGTGCCATCAGTGAGTCGAACACAGGAGACTATGGCTACACCTTC.

This sequence joins TRBV15 and TRBJ2-5; TRBD1 matches at 8 bases. CDR1 LNHNV and CDR2 YYDKDF come from the germline V gene (reference sequence). J was trimmed by 4 bases and V by 3 bases; bases with no gene match: 1. CDR3 length: 13 residues. The CDR3 region is CATSSTGGETQYF. The CDR3 DNA reads TGTGCCACCAGCAGTACAGGGGGAGAGACCCAGTACTTC.